Listed below are T cell receptor beta chains from one sample, sequenced in a study of OX40 agonist ivuxolimab in advanced cancers. Measured with immunoSEQ multiplex PCR; TCRdb has only the in-frame clones, and not every one. The sample includes over 35,000 clones, roughly 86% of them seen just once. The sequences come from CD4+ or CD8+ T cells sorted from blood, collected in a trial of the OX40 agonist ivuxolimab. The receptors originated from an adult with an advanced solid tumor such as melanoma, head and neck, liver or kidney cancer. The CDR3 runs from the conserved cysteine through the conserved F or W. The order of the fields is J gene, clone size, D gene, V gene, CDR3 length, CDR3 DNA, CDR3 protein. The D gene is left open where the match is weak. A row's size may be missing; if present it is once, few, many or a size class.

j_call: TRBJ2-2
clone_size: -
d_call: -
v_call: TRBV10-3
cdr3_length: 14
cdr3_nt: TGTGCCATCAGTGGGGAAGGGCTGCCCGGGGAGCTGTTTTTT
cdr3_aa: CAISGEGLPGELFF

j_call: TRBJ2-7
clone_size: -
d_call: -
v_call: TRBV6-6
cdr3_length: 13
cdr3_nt: TGTGCCAGCAGTTACTCCCTCGGGTACGAGCAGTACTTC
cdr3_aa: CASSYSLGYEQYF

j_call: TRBJ1-2
clone_size: -
d_call: -
v_call: TRBV4-3
cdr3_length: 15
cdr3_nt: TGCGCCAGCAGCCAAGTGGGAGACCGGCTGACTGGCTACACCTTC
cdr3_aa: CASSQVGDRLTGYTF

j_call: TRBJ2-1
clone_size: once
d_call: TRBD2
v_call: TRBV11-3
cdr3_length: 15
cdr3_nt: TGTGCCAGCAGCTCCCCGGAGCGGGGTGACAATGAGCAGTTCTTC
cdr3_aa: CASSSPERGDNEQFF

j_call: TRBJ1-5
clone_size: -
d_call: -
v_call: TRBV7-9
cdr3_length: 17
cdr3_nt: TGTGCCAGCAGCTTAGACGGAGGGCGATATAGCAATCAGCCCCAGCATTTT
cdr3_aa: CASSLDGGRYSNQPQHF

j_call: TRBJ2-5
clone_size: -
d_call: -
v_call: TRBV6-5
cdr3_length: 14
cdr3_nt: TGTGCCAGCAGTTACTCTGGGCCACAAGAGACCCAGTACTTC
cdr3_aa: CASSYSGPQETQYF

j_call: TRBJ2-3
clone_size: -
d_call: -
v_call: TRBV27
cdr3_length: 15
cdr3_nt: TGTGCCACCTCCCCGACGGGAATAACCGCAGATACGCAGTATTTT
cdr3_aa: CATSPTGITADTQYF

j_call: TRBJ2-3
clone_size: -
d_call: -
v_call: TRBV9
cdr3_length: 12
cdr3_nt: TGTGCCAGCAGCGTAAACACAGATACGCAGTATTTT
cdr3_aa: CASSVNTDTQYF

j_call: TRBJ1-2
clone_size: -
d_call: -
v_call: TRBV14
cdr3_length: 15
cdr3_nt: TGTGCCAGCAGCCAAGAATACACAGGGTACTATGGCTACACCTTC
cdr3_aa: CASSQEYTGYYGYTF

j_call: TRBJ1-1
clone_size: -
d_call: -
v_call: TRBV5-5
cdr3_length: 14
cdr3_nt: TGTGCCAGCAGCTTGTATACACAGCGGGTTGGAGCTTTCTTT
cdr3_aa: CASSLYTQRVGAFF

j_call: TRBJ2-2
clone_size: -
d_call: -
v_call: TRBV9
cdr3_length: 18
cdr3_nt: TGTGCCAGCAGCGTGGATAAGATCAGGGACGGTCACACCGGGGAGCTGTTTTTT
cdr3_aa: CASSVDKIRDGHTGELFF

j_call: TRBJ2-6
clone_size: -
d_call: -
v_call: TRBV4-3
cdr3_length: 15
cdr3_nt: TGCGCCAGCAGTTTCAGGGCCTCTGGGGCCAACGTCCTGACTTTC
cdr3_aa: CASSFRASGANVLTF

j_call: TRBJ1-2
clone_size: once
d_call: -
v_call: TRBV23-1
cdr3_length: 16
cdr3_nt: TGCGCCAGCAGTCATAATACAGACTGGGGGGAGTCTGGCTACACCTTC
cdr3_aa: CASSHNTDWGESGYTF

j_call: TRBJ1-1
clone_size: once
d_call: -
v_call: TRBV6-5
cdr3_length: 14
cdr3_nt: TGTGCCAGCAGTTACTCGATTTTAGGGACTGAAGCTTTCTTT
cdr3_aa: CASSYSILGTEAFF

j_call: TRBJ2-7
clone_size: -
d_call: -
v_call: TRBV28
cdr3_length: 15
cdr3_nt: TGTGCCAGCAGTTTAGAGGGCCTCACCCCCTACGAGCAGTACTTC
cdr3_aa: CASSLEGLTPYEQYF

j_call: TRBJ1-6
clone_size: -
d_call: -
v_call: TRBV4-2
cdr3_length: 16
cdr3_nt: TGTGCCAGCAGCCAAGCCGGGCAGGGAACGAATTCACCCCTCCACTTT
cdr3_aa: CASSQAGQGTNSPLHF

j_call: TRBJ2-5
clone_size: -
d_call: -
v_call: TRBV7-2
cdr3_length: 11
cdr3_nt: TGTGCCAGCAGCTCGACCGGGACCCAGTACTTC
cdr3_aa: CASSSTGTQYF

j_call: TRBJ2-3
clone_size: -
d_call: -
v_call: TRBV4-3
cdr3_length: 13
cdr3_nt: TGCGCCAGCAGCCAAGTTAACGGGGATACGCAGTATTTT
cdr3_aa: CASSQVNGDTQYF

j_call: TRBJ2-2
clone_size: -
d_call: -
v_call: TRBV21-1
cdr3_length: 20
cdr3_nt: TGTGCCAGCAGCCCTGAGGTGTGGTCAGGGTGTGGACGAGACACCGGGGAGCTGTTTTTT
cdr3_aa: CASSPEVWSGCGRDTGELFF

j_call: TRBJ1-1
clone_size: -
d_call: -
v_call: TRBV6-6
cdr3_length: 13
cdr3_nt: TGTGCCAGCAGTTATAGGGGGGTCACTGAAGCTTTCTTT
cdr3_aa: CASSYRGVTEAFF

j_call: TRBJ2-7
clone_size: -
d_call: -
v_call: TRBV5-4
cdr3_length: 13
cdr3_nt: TGTGCCAGCACCACCGGGACTGGCTACGAGCAGTACTTC
cdr3_aa: CASTTGTGYEQYF

j_call: TRBJ1-4
clone_size: -
d_call: -
v_call: TRBV30
cdr3_length: 13
cdr3_nt: TGTGCCTGGACCGGGGCAACTAATGAAAAACTGTTTTTT
cdr3_aa: CAWTGATNEKLFF

j_call: TRBJ2-2
clone_size: -
d_call: -
v_call: TRBV7-3
cdr3_length: 13
cdr3_nt: TGTGCCAGCAGCTTATACCTCACCGGGGAGCTGTTTTTT
cdr3_aa: CASSLYLTGELFF

j_call: TRBJ1-2
clone_size: -
d_call: -
v_call: TRBV5-5
cdr3_length: 15
cdr3_nt: TGTGCCAGCAGCCAAACACCCAGTTCCAACTATGGCTACACCTTC
cdr3_aa: CASSQTPSSNYGYTF

j_call: TRBJ2-7
clone_size: -
d_call: TRBD1
v_call: TRBV6-5
cdr3_length: 13
cdr3_nt: TGTGCCAGCAGTTCGGGACAGGTCTACGAGCAGTACTTC
cdr3_aa: CASSSGQVYEQYF

j_call: TRBJ1-2
clone_size: -
d_call: -
v_call: TRBV9
cdr3_length: 13
cdr3_nt: TGTGCCAGCAGCGGGGACACCTACTATGGCTACACCTTC
cdr3_aa: CASSGDTYYGYTF

j_call: TRBJ2-3
clone_size: -
d_call: -
v_call: TRBV9
cdr3_length: 15
cdr3_nt: TGTGCCAGCAGCGTAGCCAGGGTAAGCACAGATACGCAGTATTTT
cdr3_aa: CASSVARVSTDTQYF

j_call: TRBJ1-2
clone_size: -
d_call: TRBD1
v_call: TRBV12-5
cdr3_length: 17
cdr3_nt: TGTGCTAGTGGTTTCTTCCCCCCCACCGACAGGGACTATGGCTACACCTTC
cdr3_aa: CASGFFPPTDRDYGYTF

j_call: TRBJ1-2
clone_size: -
d_call: -
v_call: TRBV2
cdr3_length: 18
cdr3_nt: TGTGCCAGCAGTGAAGCGGTCGGACTACAGGGAGAATCCTATGGCTACACCTTC
cdr3_aa: CASSEAVGLQGESYGYTF

j_call: TRBJ1-1
clone_size: -
d_call: TRBD1
v_call: TRBV7-3
cdr3_length: 15
cdr3_nt: TGTGCCAGCAGCTTTTGGGGAACAGGGGGCTTTGAAGCTTTCTTT
cdr3_aa: CASSFWGTGGFEAFF

j_call: TRBJ1-4
clone_size: once
d_call: TRBD1
v_call: TRBV30
cdr3_length: 15
cdr3_nt: TGTGCCTGGAGGCAACGGACAGGGGGGAATGAAAAACTGTTTTTT
cdr3_aa: CAWRQRTGGNEKLFF

j_call: TRBJ1-4
clone_size: -
d_call: -
v_call: TRBV9
cdr3_length: 16
cdr3_nt: TGTGCCAGCAGCGTAGATAGTTCAGGGGCGGGAGAAAAACTGTTTTTT
cdr3_aa: CASSVDSSGAGEKLFF

j_call: TRBJ1-4
clone_size: -
d_call: -
v_call: TRBV5-6
cdr3_length: 13
cdr3_nt: TGTGCCAGCAGCTTGTTTGACACTGAAAAACTGTTTTTT
cdr3_aa: CASSLFDTEKLFF

j_call: TRBJ2-2
clone_size: -
d_call: -
v_call: TRBV4-1
cdr3_length: 11
cdr3_nt: TGCGCCAGCAAGTATTCCGGGGAGCTGTTTTTT
cdr3_aa: CASKYSGELFF

j_call: TRBJ1-4
clone_size: -
d_call: TRBD1
v_call: TRBV4-3
cdr3_length: 16
cdr3_nt: TGCGCCAGCAGCCAAATCGACAGGGGAGAAAATGAAAAACTGTTTTTT
cdr3_aa: CASSQIDRGENEKLFF

j_call: TRBJ1-1
clone_size: once
d_call: -
v_call: TRBV11-1
cdr3_length: 14
cdr3_nt: TGTGCCAGCAGCTTAGCAGGGGTCAACACTGAAGCTTTCTTT
cdr3_aa: CASSLAGVNTEAFF

j_call: TRBJ1-5
clone_size: -
d_call: TRBD1
v_call: TRBV6-5
cdr3_length: 14
cdr3_nt: TGTGCCAGCAGACCGACAGGGCGTAATCAGCCCCAGCATTTT
cdr3_aa: CASRPTGRNQPQHF

j_call: TRBJ2-5
clone_size: -
d_call: -
v_call: TRBV6-1
cdr3_length: 14
cdr3_nt: TGTGCCAGCAGTTCCAGTATGCACCAAGAGACCCAGTACTTC
cdr3_aa: CASSSSMHQETQYF

j_call: TRBJ2-2
clone_size: -
d_call: TRBD2
v_call: TRBV9
cdr3_length: 15
cdr3_nt: TGTGCCAGCAGCGATAGCGGGGGGAACACCGGGGAGCTGTTTTTT
cdr3_aa: CASSDSGGNTGELFF

j_call: TRBJ2-2
clone_size: -
d_call: -
v_call: TRBV7-3
cdr3_length: 13
cdr3_nt: TGTGCCAGCAGCTTCCCCCCCACCGGGGAGCTGTTTTTT
cdr3_aa: CASSFPPTGELFF

j_call: TRBJ1-5
clone_size: -
d_call: -
v_call: TRBV9
cdr3_length: 15
cdr3_nt: TGTACCAGCAGCGCGAGTGGGGGACCCAATCAGCCCCAGCATTTT
cdr3_aa: CTSSASGGPNQPQHF

j_call: TRBJ2-4
clone_size: -
d_call: -
v_call: TRBV7-9
cdr3_length: 18
cdr3_nt: TGTGCCAGCAGCTTAGGTCTGAAAACCGGGAAAGAATCGGACATTCAGTACTTC
cdr3_aa: CASSLGLKTGKESDIQYF